This T cell receptor (beta chain) derives from a study of cytomegalovirus exposure and HLA in healthy donors (dated by TCRdb to about 2017). About the full investigation: An earlier analysis of several hundred of the donors reported approximately 300 Gb of sequence data and 117 million unique TCR beta sequences obtained from approximately 180 million T cells. An early release covering just under 650 HLA-typed donors comprised roughly 300 gigabases of sequencing data and roughly 86 million unique TCR sequences. Of the roughly 400 genotyped donors, 65% to 90% were placed in the genetic ancestry cluster associated with self-reported Caucasian donors. The study aimed to test whether cataloging public T cell receptors could reveal signatures of past pathogen exposure. Using immunosequencing, the study profiled T cell repertoires from about 620 subjects and related those repertoires to cytomegalovirus serostatus. Besides the first cohort of roughly 640 subjects, a separate validation cohort made up of some 110 different subjects was used. The study combined high-throughput TCR immunosequencing, statistical association of individual TCRs with disease status, and machine learning to predict cytomegalovirus infection status. In a later analysis, previously published TCR beta repertoires from fewer than 750 donors were re-analyzed and high-resolution HLA genotyping was added so that TCR occurrence patterns could be studied. Rather than using new phenotypic data, the later analysis identified candidate immune exposures from TCR beta sequences and from how often those sequences occurred across donors. An earlier analysis of around 580 of the donors used high-throughput TCR beta sequencing to judge whether each TCR beta V gene segment behaved as functional or pseudogenic. Donor age, sex, ethnicity and CMV serostatus were compiled alongside the repertoire data. A later genetic analysis used genome-wide SNP genotypes for about three fifths of the 666 donors, treating that subset as a discovery cohort. Every repertoire in the discovery cohort had been generated on one and the same sequencing platform. Class I and class II HLA loci were covered by the typing at four-digit resolution. Typing coverage varied by locus: about 629-640 donors for A, B, C, DRB1 and DQB1; more than 500 for DQA1; approximately 610 for DPA1; some 470 for DPB1. Several DR-DQ haplotypes were handled as single units for association and clustering because linkage in the cohort was strong. Among almost 400 genotyped donors of the cohort, an average of about 240,000 unique TCR beta nucleotide sequences were sequenced per donor, roughly 20% of them non-productive. Overall results and qualifications from the work: The classifier was reported to diagnose cytomegalovirus status with high specificity and sensitivity in both the original cohort and the validation cohort. A later genetic analysis associated a missense DCLRE1C variant with V-gene and J-gene trimming of TCR beta chains, and an independent cohort replicated the association. A later analysis found that HLA-associated TCR beta chains were more clonally expanded and had lower generation probabilities than equally common non-associated chains. According to a later analysis, parvovirus B19, influenza, CMV and Epstein-Barr virus appeared linked to several top co-occurrence clusters. In a later analysis, the rate of TCR association differed among HLA loci, with DRB1 alleles having the most associated TCRs and HLA-C alleles having the fewest. A total of around 150 TCR beta chains were listed by the study as associated with cytomegalovirus. Specific HLA alleles were associated with roughly 17,000 TCR beta sequences at a false discovery rate of 0.05 in a later analysis. Correlated functional status among segregating V segments might be attributable to linkage disequilibrium, but an unknown experimental factor could not be ruled out. According to a later genetic analysis, donors in an Asian-associated ancestry cluster had fewer N-insertions in productive TCRs than the approximately 610-donor mean. About 17 rarely observed V segments, including chromosome 9 orphons, were excluded from the earlier analysis of approximately 500 of the donors because counts were too low. An earlier analysis of approximately 500 of the donors showed that most TCR beta V segments appeared in productive rearrangements either about 87% or about 30% of the time, which broadly matched IMGT annotations. Assigning TCR associations to individual alleles was difficult when HLA alleles, especially DR and DQ, strongly co-occurred. Because HLA typing was unavailable for some donors at each locus, only the typed subset was used in association tests. In a later analysis, most CMV-associated TCR beta chains were found to appear HLA-restricted, with HLA associations seemingly driven largely by CMV exposure. For the cohort, immune exposure information was limited to CMV serostatus. This cohort had only TCR beta chains sequenced, and the lack of alpha or paired-chain data limited which features could be detected. The authors suggested that the approach could potentially be generalized to other disease states and immunological phenotypes. Because the 87-base-pair reads could not distinguish some IMGT-functional V segments, including TRBV6-2 and TRBV6-3, those segments were excluded. Most TCR sequences were observed very rarely across donors, whereas some public TCRs were present in many individuals. Presence/absence analyses assumed roughly uniform sequencing depth across donors, an assumption that may not hold. A few of the identified cytomegalovirus-associated TCR beta chains were confirmed in vitro to be specific for cytomegalovirus antigens. A group of highly shared sequence variants was considered likely to be a technical artifact of the sequencing pipeline. A further reported finding was that TCR beta sequences accurately predicted the HLA-A and HLA-B alleles for most subjects in the first cohort.

Libraries were prepared through the immunoSEQ multiplex PCR assay. For the multiplex PCR, a mixture combining 60 forward primers for TCR Vbeta segments and 13 reverse primers for TCR Jbeta segments was used. Amplification of the CDR3 region of rearranged TCR beta genes was performed with a multiplex PCR assay on genomic DNA. The amplified TCR beta libraries were sequenced on the Illumina HiSeq System as 87-base-pair reads. The study's own analysis went as follows. In a later analysis, about 80 million unique TCR beta chains were counted across the 500 to 850 repertoires, and approximately 9.9 million of these chains were shared by at least two donors. Raw reads were error-corrected and collapsed into unique sequences with a nearest-neighbor algorithm that merged closely related sequences to remove PCR and sequencing errors. V, D and J gene segments were assigned by aligning CDR3 sequences to IMGT reference sequences. Each retained sequence needed at least a six-nucleotide match to both a V gene segment and a J gene segment. Rearrangements were classified as productive when the CDR3 lacked stop codons and remained in frame with V and J, and all other rearrangements were classified as non-productive. CDR3 was defined according to IMGT convention as the region running from the second conserved V-encoded cysteine to the conserved J-encoded phenylalanine. In an earlier analysis of 550 to 650 of the donors, sequences lacking an unambiguous match to a single V gene segment were excluded. An earlier analysis of 500 to 600 of the donors classified V segments as functional when productive rearrangements were above 56.7% and as segregating when the standard deviation between donors was above 5%. A statistical classification framework was developed to diagnose cytomegalovirus status using the catalog of TCR beta chain sequences. V and J gene assignment, in a later analysis, came from comparing TCR nucleotide sequences with IMGT/GENE-DB human TR gene sequences. In a later analysis, CDR3 sequences and most-parsimonious VDJ recombination scenarios were assigned using the TCRdist pipeline. In a later analysis, each TCR beta chain was defined by its CDR3 amino acid sequence together with its V-gene family, and reads lacking a unique V-gene family were excluded. In a later analysis, 500 to 700 highly shared, low-generation-probability nucleotide sequences were removed to address suspected cross-contamination and a sequencing artifact. For each public chain, a later analysis derived a clonal expansion index from normalized ranks of inferred template counts within each repertoire. In a later analysis, generation probabilities were computed using a VDJ recombination model fitted to out-of-frame rearrangements, and the results were checked against IGoR. Hypergeometric tests were used in a later analysis to score TCR-TCR, TCR-HLA and TCR-CMV co-occurrence, with a repertoire-size bias correction applied to the TCR pairs. False discovery rates were estimated in a later analysis by permuting HLA or CMV assignments 20 times. In a later analysis, co-occurring TCRs were grouped using DBSCAN, and TCRdist sequence similarity was added for clustering within HLA-allele-positive subsets. Repertoires with fewer than 30,000 or more than 120,000 public chains were left out of co-occurrence clustering, as were about 5 repertoires with anomalous nucleotide sharing. As stored in TCRdb, this immuneACCESS dataset retains in-frame rearrangements with V and J assigned. A fraction of the clones does not appear; measured against another copy, unresolved V genes explain less than half of the discrepancy, and the remainder lacks a known reason. That table gives V, J and clone size, and the DNA gave D and trimming. The sample table shows 150,000 to 200,000 clones, and 82% are seen once. The top ten clonotypes cover roughly 1.5% of the sample.

The cohort consisted of some 670 healthy bone marrow donors. At the time of sampling, all cohort members were nominally healthy, though unrecorded immune exposures were likely present. The donor was CMV seronegative and was included in the group of a few hundred seronegative cohort members. Each donor provided a peripheral blood sample, and peripheral blood mononuclear cells were used for TCR beta sequencing. The Qiagen DNeasy Blood Extraction Kit was used to extract genomic DNA from the blood cell samples. Turning to this clone: There is no known antigen for this receptor. No much larger clone is present one base from it, and per-base qualities are unavailable.

Reading from cysteine to phenylalanine, the CDR3 counts 12 amino acids. The only DNA kept is the CDR3, 36 bases in frame from the first base. Sequencing was done on a sample of PBMCs. The rearrangement combines TRBV21-1 with TRBJ2-5; the table calls TRBD2, which could not be checked here. TRBV21-1 is an annotated pseudogene. The source is a male donor in good health and CMV-seronegative. The DNA is TGTGCCAGCTGCTACGGTGAAGAGACCCAGTACTTC. It specifies CASCYGEETQYF.